What follows are 23 T cell receptor beta chains derived from one specimen sequenced in a study of regulatory T cells in long-lasting Graves disease. Time point of the sample: persistent/refractory GD, antithyroid drugs over 5 years with positive TRAb. Scientists built the TCR library using RNA that was extracted from PBMCs. Arm-PCR with iRepertoire HTBI primers amplified the CDR3 regions for these TCR beta libraries. Using its own MiXCR run on the multiplex PCR reads, TCRdb lists one record per CDR3 protein. The table lists 400,000 to 500,000 distinct CDR3 sequences, around 21% of them singletons, with 7% to 9.5% in the top ten. The source was peripheral blood mononuclear cells (PBMCs), collected when the disease was refractory, from a patient treated with antithyroid drugs. These receptors were collected from a female donor with Graves disease.

Only a few counts were recorded for this clonotype. The chain recombines TRBV12-5 with TRBJ2-7; no firm D call. The CDR3 totals 14 residues. V lost 1 base and J 6 bases, leaving 13 bases between the germline ends. The germline CDR1 and CDR2 sequences are LGHNT and FRNRAP. The CDR3: CASGLGTLNAEQYF. DNA of the CDR3: TGTGCTAGTGGTTTGGGAACTCTCAATGCCGAGCAGTACTTC.

The V and J genes are TRBV12-3 or TRBV12-4 and TRBJ2-1; 9 positions match TRBD2. The trim removed 6 bases at V and 4 bases at J, leaving 7 bases unmatched. The CDR3 totals 15 residues. CDR3 residues: CASRDTSGPYNEQFF. CDR3 in DNA: TGTGCCAGCAGGGATACTAGCGGGCCATACAATGAGCAGTTCTTC.

This clonotype has a single count. The J gene is TRBJ1-3, the V gene TRBV4-2, with 8 bases matching TRBD1. From germline, CDR1 is LGHNA and CDR2 YNFKEQ. The CDR3 sequence is 15 residues long. V shed 6 bases and J 2 bases; nucleotides not matched to a gene: 6. The CDR3 DNA follows: TGTGCCAGCAGTATAACAGGGGGAACTGGAAACACCATATATTTT. Residues: CASSITGGTGNTIYF.

The chain employs TRBV7-9 and TRBJ2-7, with no clear D. V dropped 5 bases and J dropped 3 bases, with 11 bases sitting between them. The CDR3 is 13 residues long. The germline V gene has CDR1 SEHNR and CDR2 FQNEAQ (reference sequence). As DNA, the CDR3 is TGTGCCAGCAGCCCTTGGCCCAGCTACGAGCAGTACTTC. It is translated as CASSPWPSYEQYF.

At least ten counts were recorded for this clonotype. The V and J genes are TRBV6-9 and TRBJ2-4; weak D call: TRBD1 (7 bases). Deletions cut 4 bases from V and 9 bases from J, with 19 bases between. The CDR3 spans 15 residues. CDR1 is MNHGY, CDR2 SVAAGI, per germline. The CDR3 coding sequence is TGTGCCAGCAGTTTCTCCCGTGGCCAGGGGGGCATTCAGTACTTC. Translated: CASSFSRGQGGIQYF.

For this clonotype: This could be a read error, since a much larger clone is one nucleotide away. CDR3 DNA: TGTGCCAGCAGTTACGGGACTTCGGCTCTCTTT. Amino acid sequence: CASSYGTSALF. V is TRBV6-2 or TRBV6-3 and J is TRBJ1-1, with D possibly TRBD1 on 5 matching bases. The CDR3 is made up of 11 amino acids. Germline loops: CDR1 MNHEY, CDR2 SVGEGT.

This chain uses TRBV24-1 with TRBJ2-7; TRBD1 matches 7 bases. The CDR3 sequence is 14 residues long. CDR1 and CDR2 from the germline V gene are KGHDR and SFDVKD. Trimming cost V 5 bases and J 2 bases; bases outside gene matches: 5. The CDR3 region has the DNA TGTGCCACCAGTGGGACAGGCAACCCCTACGAGCAGTACTTC. This translates into CATSGTGNPYEQYF.

This chain joins TRBV28 and TRBJ2-2; D ambiguous. The ends were cut back, 5 bases at V and 6 bases at J, with 4 bases in the middle. This CDR3 is 11 amino acids long. Looked up from germline, CDR1 is MDHEN and CDR2 is SYDVKM. CDR3 loop: CASSEAGELFF. Written as DNA, the CDR3 is TGTGCCAGCAGTGAAGCCGGGGAGCTGTTTTTT.

This chain links TRBV7-8 with TRBJ2-1; perhaps TRBD2 as D (6 bases). The V gene lost 5 bases and the J gene lost 5 bases, with 13 bases spanning the gap. Germline V gives CDR1 SGHVS, CDR2 FQNEAQ. This CDR3 comprises 14 residues. This CDR3 reads CASSPRDLNNEQFF. The CDR3 DNA reads as TGTGCCAGCAGCCCAAGGGACTTAAACAATGAGCAGTTCTTC.

The table lists this clonotype with a few counts. The gene calls are TRBV2 and TRBJ2-2; D is possibly TRBD1 (6 bases). V lost 6 bases and J lost 8, with 19 bases in between. The CDR3 covers 15 residues. Germline-derived CDR1 and CDR2 are SNHLY and FYNNEI. CDR3 protein: CASRGGPGKKGELFF. The CDR3 bases are TGTGCCAGCAGAGGGGGTCCGGGAAAAAAGGGGGAGCTGTTTTTT.

This clonotype was recorded many times. This chain uses TRBV7-9 with TRBJ2-7; D is unclear. With 6 bases removed from V and 0 bases from J, the gap between germline ends came to 9 bases. The V gene's germline CDR1 is SEHNR and CDR2 FQNEAQ (reference sequence). This CDR3 region has 13 residues. For the CDR3, the DNA is TGTGCCAGCAGGTCAGGATACTCCTACGAGCAGTACTTC. Its translation is CASRSGYSYEQYF.

This clonotype was counted between two and nine times. V gene TRBV14 combines with J gene TRBJ2-1; 12 bases are a match to TRBD2. V was clipped by 3 bases and J by 4 bases; unmatched bases: 7. The CDR3 has 17 amino acids. Germline-derived CDR1 and CDR2 are SGHDN and FVKESK. The CDR3 region is CASSQGRTSGNYNEQFF. The CDR3 DNA reads TGTGCCAGCAGCCAGGGTAGGACTAGCGGGAATTACAATGAGCAGTTCTTC.

This clonotype was seen repeatedly, ten times or more. The chain is built from TRBV28 and TRBJ2-3; D is ambiguous. The V end lost 7 bases, the J end lost 1 base, and 18 bases lay between the germline ends. The CDR3 length is 16 residues. Germline assignment: CDR1 MDHEN and CDR2 SYDVKM. Here the CDR3 reads CASTLSPRIGTDTQYF. The CDR3 DNA reads TGTGCCAGCACCCTCTCCCCGCGAATAGGCACAGATACGCAGTATTTT.

CDR3 nucleotide sequence: TGTGCCAGCAGTTACGTGGGTACCAAAAACATTCAGTACTTC. Its protein is CASSYVGTKNIQYF. The V and J genes are TRBV6-2 or TRBV6-3 and TRBJ2-4; no clear D. CDR3 length equals 14 residues. With 2 bases removed from V and 2 bases from J, the gap between germline ends came to 7 bases. Germline-derived CDR1 and CDR2 are MNHEY and SVGEGT.

This clonotype showed up just a few times. The chain uses TRBV7-9 and TRBJ2-7, with a tentative D call TRBD1 (5 bases). The CDR3 is 13 residues long. The ends were cut back, 7 bases at V and 6 bases at J, with 16 bases in the middle. CDR1 is SEHNR and CDR2 is FQNEAQ in the germline V gene (reference sequence). This CDR3 is CASTPGRVGEQYF. CDR3 sequence (DNA): TGTGCCAGCACCCCCGGCAGGGTGGGCGAGCAGTACTTC.

As for this clonotype: Since a much larger clone is just one base distant, this may be a read error. In this CDR3 the conserved last residue, phenylalanine or tryptophan, is missing, so a read error is likely. This chain joins TRBV30 and TRBJ1-1, with D possibly matching TRBD1 (5 bases). Trimming removed 3 bases from V and 3 bases from J, with 20 bases in between. The CDR3 totals 16 residues. In germline, CDR1 is GTSNPN, CDR2 SVGIG (reference sequence). This CDR3 is CAWRQKVSRVYTEAFL. The DNA of the CDR3 is TGTGCCTGGAGACAAAAAGTGAGCAGGGTATACACTGAAGCTTTCCTT.

The sample holds many counts of this clonotype. The chain has TRBV14 and TRBJ2-7; TRBD2 agrees at 7 bases. The V segment lost 6 bases and the J segment 2 bases; nucleotides outside the gene matches: 7. Germline values: CDR1 SGHDN, CDR2 FVKESK. The CDR3 consists of 14 residues. The CDR3 protein is CASSSSGLTYEQYF. DNA of the CDR3: TGTGCCAGCAGTTCTAGCGGCTTAACCTACGAGCAGTACTTC.

V gene TRBV28 combines with J gene TRBJ2-2; D possibly uses TRBD1 or TRBD2 (7 bases each). V was trimmed by 7 bases and J by 2 bases, leaving 14 bases between them. The CDR3 sequence is 15 residues long. The germline gives CDR1 MDHEN, CDR2 SYDVKM. This chain's CDR3 is CASTWGGGNTGELFF. The CDR3 region has the DNA TGTGCCAGCACCTGGGGAGGGGGCAACACCGGGGAGCTGTTTTTT.

CDR3 sequence: CASSPSAGGESYGYTF. In DNA form, the CDR3 reads TGTGCCAGCAGCCCGTCAGCGGGGGGGGAGTCCTATGGCTACACCTTC. The chain recombines TRBV7-9 with TRBJ1-2, with D perhaps TRBD1 (5 bases). This CDR3 contains 16 residues. Per the germline V gene, CDR1 is SEHNR and CDR2 is FQNEAQ (reference sequence). Trimming left V 5 bases short and J 4 bases short, with 20 bases between.

The table lists this clonotype with a few counts. The genes are TRBV3-1 and TRBJ1-2; no firm D call. V was clipped by 0 bases and J by 2 bases, with 13 bases between them. The CDR3 extends over 16 amino acids. Germline-derived CDR1 and CDR2 are LGHDT and YNNKEL (reference sequence). This CDR3 reads CASSQDSGRTNYGYTF. The DNA for the CDR3 is TGTGCCAGCAGCCAAGATTCGGGCAGGACGAACTATGGCTACACCTTC.

This clonotype occurred a few times. The CDR3 bases are TGTGCCAGCAGTTCTAGGGATGTCGCAGATACGCAGTATTTT. It is translated as CASSSRDVADTQYF. This rearrangement joins TRBV28 to TRBJ2-3; D remains unclear. V was pared by 4 bases and J by 4 bases, with 12 bases between. CDR1 and CDR2 (germline): MDHEN, SYDVKM. There are 14 residues in the CDR3.

This clonotype was seen ten or more times. The gene calls are TRBV27 and TRBJ1-2; tentatively, D is TRBD1 (6 bases). CDR1 and CDR2 (germline): MNHEY, SMNVEV (reference sequence). Trimming took 6 bases from V and 4 from J, leaving 12 bases between them. The CDR3 runs to 13 residues. The CDR3 protein is CASSTTGIYGYTF. In DNA form, the CDR3 reads TGTGCCAGCAGCACTACAGGGATCTATGGCTACACCTTC.

The chain combines TRBV7-3 with TRBJ2-2; unclear D gene. V lost 4 bases and J 3 bases, leaving 3 bases between the germline ends. Germline V gives CDR1 SGHTA, CDR2 FQGTGA. This CDR3 is built from 12 residues. The CDR3 sequence: CASSSDTGELFF. DNA for the CDR3: TGTGCCAGCAGCTCAGACACCGGGGAGCTGTTTTTT.